At least ten counts were recorded for the clone carrying this T cell receptor (beta chain). Its antigen is as yet unknown. Unique molecular identifiers were built into the TCRbeta library. TCRdb recomputed calls from the PCR reads with MiXCR, one row per CDR3 protein. The sample yields 250,000 to 300,000 distinct CDR3 sequences, nearly 8% seen once. These data originate in a study of T-cell reconstitution after alpha-beta-depleted transplantation in children. Study results and limitations: TCRbeta diversity was high at day 60 in some patients (a result of surviving recipient T cells and thymic progenitors). Diversity and T-cell counts at one year after transplant derived mostly from new T cells. Several hundred graft clones that had expanded were reportedly the source of alpha-beta T cells about two months after transplant.

The TCR comes from a female patient aged 2 to 10 who had a stem cell transplant for Fanconi anemia, so the T cells may come from the graft donor. The sequencing here drew on peripheral blood, taken 360 days after TCRalphabeta/CD19-depleted stem cell transplant.

The CDR3 region is CASSRRREEAFF. The CDR3 region has the DNA TGTGCCAGCAGTCGCCGTCGGGAGGAAGCTTTCTTT. The chain is built from TRBV6-5 and TRBJ1-1; D is unresolved. Germline V gene lookup returns CDR1 MNHEY and CDR2 SVGAGI. The CDR3 loop spans 12 amino acids. Trimming stripped 5 bases from V and 8 bases from J, with 12 bases between.